One and the same sample provided the 8 T cell receptor beta chains below, sequenced in a study of read filtering for tumor transcriptome and immune sequencing. The library was built from 400 ng RNA with molecular barcoded adaptors for alpha/delta and beta/gamma chains. TCRdb reanalysed the reads using MiXCR and keeps one entry per CDR3 protein. Of 90,000 or so distinct CDR3 sequences listed, roughly 21% are singletons. The sequencing sample was made of a population of CD138-negative cells sorted from bone marrow. Every receptor here comes from a donor at least 40 years old with multiple myeloma.

The count of this clonotype is one. The conserved closing phenylalanine or tryptophan is absent in this CDR3, likely reflecting a read error. V and J are TRBV20-1 and TRBJ2-3; tentatively, D is TRBD1 (5 bases). The V gene lost 6 bases and the J gene lost 4 bases, with 17 bases spanning the gap. Looked up from germline, CDR1 is DFQATT and CDR2 is SNEGSKA (reference sequence). The CDR3 has 14 residues. The CDR3 here is CSAPQGSFPDTQYC. CDR3 in DNA: TGCAGTGCGCCTCAGGGAAGTTTCCCAGATACGCAGTATTGT.

For this clonotype: No conserved phenylalanine or tryptophan is present at the end of the CDR3, so a read error is the likely explanation. The V call is TRBV12-3 or TRBV12-4, the J call TRBJ1-1, with a tentative D call TRBD1 (5 bases). V lost 3 bases and J lost 8, with 7 bases in between. The CDR3 extends over 11 amino acids. The CDR3 DNA reads TGTGCCAGCAGTTTCTCAGGGGAAGCTTTCTCT. Its translation is CASSFSGEAFS.

In its sample, this clonotype was seen many times. This chain links TRBV4-1 with TRBJ2-1; D is undetermined. V was pared by 3 bases and J by 5 bases, with 5 bases between. Germline V CDR1 and CDR2: MGHRA, YSYEKL. CDR3 size: 12 residues. CDR3 sequence (DNA): TGCGCCAGCAGCCACTCTCACAATGAGCAGTTCTTC. Its protein is CASSHSHNEQFF.

This clonotype has just a few counts. The rearrangement uses TRBV21-1 and TRBJ2-3; TRBD1 is the table's D call and was not checked against the DNA. TRBV21-1 is labeled a pseudogene. The CDR3 has 18 residues. The CDR3 bases are TGTGCCAGCAGCAAAATCGGGCCGGGCGTCGGGCGCACAGATACGCAGTATTTT. Its translation: CASSKIGPGVGRTDTQYF.

Regarding this clonotype: A much larger clone is a single base away; this may be a read error. The chain carries TRBV6-2 or TRBV6-3 and TRBJ1-1; tentative D call: TRBD1 (6 bases). This CDR3 has 15 residues. V lost 7 bases to trimming and J lost 6 bases, with 21 bases between them. CDR1 and CDR2 from the germline V gene are MNHEY and SVGEGT. CDR3 nucleotide sequence: TGTGCCAGCACCACACCAGGGGCTCGTGGCGCTGAAGCTTTCTTT. Protein product: CASTTPGARGAEAFF.

Regarding this clonotype: This may stem from a read error, because a much larger clone lies one nucleotide away. The chain has TRBV29-1 and TRBJ2-1, with 9 positions matching TRBD1. CDR1 and CDR2 from the germline V gene are SQVTM and ANQGSEA. CDR3 length equals 16 residues. CDR3 nucleotide sequence: TGCCGCAAAGAATACAGGGGGCCGACCACCTACAATGAGCAGTTCTTC. This gives the protein CRKEYRGPTTYNEQFF.

The table lists this clonotype with many counts. The chain is built from TRBV29-1 and TRBJ2-5, with D unresolved. The CDR3 loop spans 13 amino acids. Germline V CDR1 and CDR2: SQVTM, ANQGSEA. The V gene lost 6 bases and the J gene lost 4 bases, with 15 bases spanning the gap. CDR3: CSVGSGAGETQYF. In DNA form, the CDR3 reads TGCAGCGTGGGGTCAGGTGCTGGAGAGACCCAGTACTTC.

The table lists this clonotype with many counts. Here the CDR3 DNA reads TGTGCCAGCAGCAATCGGGACAGGGGCGCAAACAATGAGCAGTTCTTC. Translating it yields CASSNRDRGANNEQFF. The J gene is TRBJ2-1, the V gene TRBV12-3 or TRBV12-4, with 10 bases aligning to TRBD1. This CDR3 has 16 amino acids. V was pared by 6 bases and J by 5 bases, with 10 bases of the junction left unmatched.